The next 19 T cell receptor beta chains were all read from a single sample in a study of blood T cell repertoires in COVID-19. Assay: immunoSEQ multiplex PCR; the TCRdb copy retains only in-frame clones and omits some. The table shows roughly 200,000 clones, with 89% occurring only once. The specimen sequenced was PBMCs or T cells enriched from blood (not recorded which). The receptors here all came from a woman aged 35 to 49 with acute COVID-19.

The chain combines TRBV24-1 with TRBJ2-7; 10 bases are shared with TRBD1. Germline V CDR1 and CDR2: KGHDR, SFDVKD. The CDR3 contains 16 residues. After removal of 0 bases from V and 9 bases from J, the junction contained 10 bases not matched to a gene. CDR3 in DNA: TGTGCCACCAGTGATTTGGGTAGGGACAGGGGCTTGGGGCAGTACTTC. The encoded protein is CATSDLGRDRGLGQYF.

The chain couples TRBV4-3 to TRBJ2-2; 7 bases map to TRBD2. The CDR3 consists of 19 residues. The V segment lost 1 base and the J segment 1 base; nucleotides outside the gene matches: 12. The germline V gene has CDR1 LGHNA and CDR2 YSLEER. The chain's CDR3 is CASSQGSVASGRNTGELFF. In nucleotides, the CDR3 is TGCGCCAGCAGCCAAGGCTCCGTAGCTAGCGGACGGAACACCGGGGAGCTGTTTTTT.

V and J are TRBV4-3 and TRBJ1-2; D unresolved. Germline-derived CDR1 and CDR2 are LGHNA and YSLEER. The CDR3 spans 15 residues. V gave up 3 bases and J gave up 8 bases, with 19 bases separating them. CDR3 in amino acids: CASSHTLSPRGGYTF. The CDR3 DNA reads as TGCGCCAGCAGCCATACCCTCTCCCCGCGAGGGGGCTACACCTTC.

The chain employs TRBV7-8 and TRBJ1-5, with D hard to call. Trimming left V 1 base short and J 7 bases short, with 8 bases between. The CDR3 length is 13 residues. Germline V gene sequence: CDR1 SGHVS, CDR2 FQNEAQ. CDR3 residues: CASSLGGGQPQHF. CDR3 bases: TGTGCCAGCAGCTTAGGAGGTGGGCAGCCCCAGCATTTT. Drawing the rest from reference TRBV7-8 and TRBJ1-5, the complete variable domain is GAGVSQSPRYKVAKRGQDVALRCDPISGHVSLFWYQQALGQGPEFLTYFQNEAQLDKSGLPSDRFFAERPEGSVSTLKIQRTQQEDSAVYLCASSLGGGQPQHFGDGTRLSIL.

This chain joins TRBV3-1 (or the pseudogene TRBV3-2) and TRBJ1-1; a possible D gene is TRBD1 (5 bases). V gave up 1 base and J gave up 11 bases, with 8 bases separating them. CDR3 length: 11 amino acids. Germline V gene sequence: CDR1 LGHDT, CDR2 YNNKEL (reference sequence). The CDR3 loop reads CASSQGQGAFF. CDR3 DNA sequence: TGTGCCAGCAGCCAAGGGCAGGGCGCTTTCTTT.

This clone has just a few counts. The gene calls are TRBV5-1 and TRBJ1-2, with 12 bases lining up with TRBD1. Trimming cost V 0 bases and J 14 bases; bases outside gene matches: 5. This CDR3 comprises 13 residues. Germline V gives CDR1 SGHRS, CDR2 YFSETQ. The CDR3 DNA follows: TGCGCCAGCAGCTTGGAGGGACAGGGGGCCGAGACCTTC. Protein product: CASSLEGQGAETF.

The chain uses TRBV7-7 and TRBJ2-2; TRBD1 might be the D (5 bases). CDR1 SSHAT and CDR2 FNYEAQ come from the germline V gene (reference sequence). The CDR3 extends over 17 amino acids. Trimming stripped 5 bases from V and 4 bases from J, with 20 bases between. The CDR3 nucleotides read TGTGCCAGCAGCCCCTCCTCCATCCAGGGCGGCACCGGGGAGCTGTTTTTT. The encoded protein is CASSPSSIQGGTGELFF.

The chain carries TRBV19 and TRBJ1-2, with TRBD1 matching over 7 bases. This CDR3 region has 12 residues. Germline values: CDR1 LNHDA, CDR2 SQIVND (reference sequence). The trim removed 6 bases at V and 6 bases at J, leaving 4 bases unmatched. DNA for the CDR3: TGTGCCAGTAGCCGACAGGGAAATGGCTACACCTTC. Its translation: CASSRQGNGYTF.

The chain combines TRBV2 with TRBJ2-2; D is possibly TRBD2 (6 bases). V lost 1 base and J lost 6, with 9 bases in between. CDR3 length: 14 residues. From germline, CDR1 is SNHLY and CDR2 FYNNEI. The CDR3 bases are TGTGCCAGCAGTGAAGGGGGAGGTGCCGGGGAGCTGTTTTTT. Protein sequence: CASSEGGGAGELFF. The full variable domain, its missing parts supplied by reference TRBV2 and TRBJ2-2, is EPEVTQTPSHQVTQMGQEVILRCVPISNHLYFYWYRQILGQKVEFLVSFYNNEISEKSEIFDDQFSVERPDGSNFTLKIRSTKLEDSAMYFCASSEGGGAGELFFGEGSRLTVL.

This clone is medium-sized (0.01 to 0.1%) within its sample. J is TRBJ1-5 and V is TRBV4-1; D unclear. This CDR3 region has 18 residues. Germline CDR1 is MGHRA and CDR2 is YSYEKL. Trimming took off 5 bases at V and 0 bases at J, with 20 bases between the two ends. The CDR3 is CASSSTWASPHSNQPQHF. The CDR3 DNA sequence: TGCGCCAGCAGCTCAACATGGGCTTCGCCCCATAGCAATCAGCCCCAGCATTTT.

The J gene is TRBJ2-7, the V gene TRBV18; 8 positions agree with TRBD2. The CDR3 covers 14 residues. Per the germline V gene, CDR1 is KGHSH and CDR2 is LQKENI. V lost 5 bases to trimming and J lost 5 bases; unmatched junction nucleotides: 8. CDR3 sequence: CASSSGLVLDEQYF. CDR3 bases: TGTGCCAGCTCATCGGGACTAGTTTTAGACGAGCAGTACTTC.

The V call is TRBV7-6, the J call TRBJ2-4; 9 bases map to TRBD1. The V gene end was trimmed by 6 bases and the J gene end by 7 bases; junction bases not matched to a gene: 13. Germline CDR1 reads SGHVS; CDR2 reads FNYEAQ. The CDR3 sequence is 16 residues long. This CDR3 reads CASRPGTGFFKNIQYF. CDR3 nucleotide sequence: TGTGCCAGCAGACCCGGGACAGGGTTTTTCAAGAACATTCAGTACTTC.

The V and J genes are TRBV6-5 and TRBJ2-3; D ambiguous. Germline V lookup: CDR1 MNHEY, CDR2 SVGAGI. The CDR3 loop spans 14 amino acids. Trimming pared 2 bases from V and 1 base from J, leaving 7 bases between. The CDR3 DNA is TGTGCCAGCAGTTACGTAGATGGCACAGATACGCAGTATTTT. Translation: CASSYVDGTDTQYF.

This chain joins TRBV3-1 (or the pseudogene TRBV3-2) and TRBJ1-2; 9 nucleotides line up with TRBD1. Germline trimming cut 1 base from V and 8 bases from J; bases unmatched to any gene: 8. In germline, CDR1 is LGHDT, CDR2 YNNKEL (reference sequence). The CDR3 consists of 15 residues. The CDR3 DNA sequence: TGTGCCAGCAGCCAAGGTCTACAGGGGGCGCAAGGCTACACCTTC. It is translated as CASSQGLQGAQGYTF.

The CDR3 DNA sequence: TGTGCCAGCAGCCAGACAGAAAGGGGCACCGGGGAGCTGTTTTTT. Protein: CASSQTERGTGELFF. The chain uses TRBV11-2 and TRBJ2-2; tentatively, D is TRBD1 (5 bases). Per germline, CDR1 SGHAT and CDR2 FQNNGV. CDR3 length: 15 residues. Trimming took off 5 bases at V and 4 bases at J, with 14 bases between the two ends.

The J gene is TRBJ2-2, the V gene TRBV30; 13 positions match TRBD2. The CDR3 runs to 16 residues. Germline values: CDR1 GTSNPN, CDR2 SVGIG (reference sequence). Germline trimming cut 3 bases from V and 5 bases from J; bases unmatched to any gene: 6. The CDR3: CAWSGLAGAATGELFF. DNA for the CDR3: TGTGCCTGGAGCGGACTAGCGGGGGCCGCAACCGGGGAGCTGTTTTTT. Full variable domain (outside the CDR3, taken from reference TRBV30 and TRBJ2-2): SQTIHQWPATLVQPVGSPLSLECTVEGTSNPNLYWYRQAAGRGLQLLFYSVGIGQISSEVPQNLSASRPQDRQFILSSKKLLLSDSGFYLCAWSGLAGAATGELFFGEGSRLTVL.

This chain links TRBV29-1 with TRBJ1-4; TRBD1 matches 8 bases. V lost 6 bases and J lost 12; bases outside the gene matches: 9. The CDR3 spans 12 residues. CDR1 SQVTM and CDR2 ANQGSEA come from the germline V gene. Here the CDR3 reads CSVWTGNGELFF. For the CDR3, the DNA is TGCAGCGTCTGGACAGGGAATGGGGAACTGTTTTTT.

The chain is built from TRBV19 and TRBJ2-3; 9 nucleotides agree with TRBD1. This CDR3 spans 13 amino acids. V lost 3 bases to trimming and J lost 5 bases; unmatched junction nucleotides: 0. Germline CDR1 reads LNHDA; CDR2 reads SQIVND (reference sequence). The chain's CDR3 is CASSMDRGDTQYF. DNA of the CDR3: TGTGCCAGTAGTATGGACAGGGGAGATACGCAGTATTTT.

The J gene is TRBJ2-2, the V gene TRBV19; 9 nucleotides match TRBD1. The CDR3 contains 14 residues. Germline assignment: CDR1 LNHDA and CDR2 SQIVND (reference sequence). Losses at the gene ends were 4 bases for V and 7 bases for J; bases not matched to a gene: 4. The CDR3 protein is CASSTGQGGGELFF. In DNA form, the CDR3 reads TGTGCCAGTAGTACGGGACAGGGCGGCGGGGAGCTGTTTTTT.